The 29 T cell receptor beta chains below all came from one sample that was sequenced in a study of T cells in Graves' hyperthyroidism and ophthalmopathy. Amplification of TCR beta CDR3 regions was performed using RNA transcripts as template. The study used the HTBI primer set for a first-round RT-PCR of the TCR CDR3. TCRdb re-derived calls from the multiplex PCR reads in MiXCR, one entry per CDR3 protein. The data contain hundreds of thousands of distinct CDR3 sequences, approximately 15% of them seen just once; the ten biggest clones take up roughly a tenth. The sample consisted of blood. These receptors were collected from a young woman with Graves' hyperthyroidism.

This clonotype was counted only a few times. This chain links TRBV30 with TRBJ2-1; 7 positions agree with TRBD2. The CDR3 has 17 residues. Per the germline V gene, CDR1 is GTSNPN and CDR2 is SVGIG (reference sequence). The V segment lost 1 base and the J segment 3 bases; nucleotides outside the gene matches: 12. The CDR3 nucleotides are TGTGCCTGGAGTGGAGACGCCAGCGGGACTGGCTACAATGAGCAGTTCTTC. Encoded protein: CAWSGDASGTGYNEQFF. Based on the CDR3 plus reference TRBV30 and TRBJ2-1, the full variable domain is SQTIHQWPATLVQPVGSPLSLECTVEGTSNPNLYWYRQAAGRGLQLLFYSVGIGQISSEVPQNLSASRPQDRQFILSSKKLLLSDSGFYLCAWSGDASGTGYNEQFFGPGTRLTVL.

This clonotype appeared many times. The chain employs TRBV16 and TRBJ2-7; D could derive from TRBD1 or TRBD2 (6 bases each). Trimming removed 4 bases from V and 3 bases from J, with 19 bases in between. This CDR3 spans 16 amino acids. Germline assignment: CDR1 KGHSY and CDR2 FQNENV. CDR3 protein: CASSLHLGGNIYEQYF. CDR3 in DNA: TGTGCCAGCAGCCTCCATCTGGGGGGCAATATCTACGAGCAGTACTTC.

In this sample, this clonotype turned up many times. This chain links TRBV5-1 with TRBJ1-1; D is possibly TRBD1 (5 bases). CDR3 length equals 15 residues. V lost 4 bases to trimming and J lost 4 bases, with 17 bases between them. The germline V gene has CDR1 SGHRS and CDR2 YFSETQ. In DNA, the CDR3 is TGCGCCAGCAGCGCTGACAGCCTCGGTGGCACTGAAGCTTTCTTT. This sequence encodes CASSADSLGGTEAFF.

This chain links TRBV29-1 with TRBJ2-1; D is perhaps TRBD2 (6 bases). V lost 6 bases, J lost 0 bases, and 21 bases lay in between. The CDR3 is 17 residues long. Looked up from germline, CDR1 is SQVTM and CDR2 is ANQGSEA. The CDR3 loop is CSVDSVEGLFSYNEQFF. The CDR3 nucleotides read TGCAGCGTCGATAGTGTCGAGGGACTCTTCTCCTACAATGAGCAGTTCTTC.

This clonotype was seen repeatedly, ten times or more. This chain links TRBV7-9 with TRBJ2-5, with 7 nucleotides matching TRBD2. Trimming took 3 bases from V and 6 from J; bases not matched to a gene: 10. This CDR3 region has 15 residues. The germline V gene encodes CDR1 SEHNR and CDR2 FQNEAQ (reference sequence). CDR3 nucleotides: TGTGCCAGCAGCTTCGGCTGGGAGGGGACCAAGACCCAGTACTTC. Its translation: CASSFGWEGTKTQYF.

This clonotype was counted only a few times. Because the CDR3 is missing its conserved closing phenylalanine or tryptophan, this is likely a read error. The rearrangement uses TRBV7-9 and TRBJ1-1; D gene ambiguous. There are 18 residues in the CDR3. Germline V gene sequence: CDR1 SEHNR, CDR2 FQNEAQ (reference sequence). Trimming shortened V by 5 bases and J by 1 base, and 23 bases separated the two germline ends. The CDR3 DNA reads as TGTGCCAGCAGCGCTCCCGGCCCAGTAAAAGTACCGAACACTGAAGCTTTCTCT. Translation gives CASSAPGPVKVPNTEAFS.

The table lists this clonotype with a few counts. This chain connects TRBV30 to TRBJ2-7; 9 nucleotides line up with TRBD2. V lost 3 bases and J lost 7; bases outside the gene matches: 7. The length of the CDR3 is 13 residues. Germline CDR1 reads GTSNPN; CDR2 reads SVGIG (reference sequence). The CDR3 loop is CAWRGPSGAEQYF. In DNA, the CDR3 is TGTGCCTGGAGGGGCCCTAGCGGGGCGGAGCAGTACTTC.

A few counts support this clonotype. V gene TRBV5-1 combines with J gene TRBJ2-7; the D gene is possibly TRBD2 (6 bases). The V end lost 4 bases, the J end lost 0 bases, and 11 bases lay between the germline ends. This CDR3 is 14 amino acids long. Germline-derived CDR1 and CDR2 are SGHRS and YFSETQ. For the CDR3, the DNA is TGCGCCAGCAGCCCGGAGGGGCCCTCCTACGAGCAGTACTTC. It yields the protein CASSPEGPSYEQYF. Full variable domain (rest looked up from reference TRBV5-1 and TRBJ2-7): KAGVTQTPRYLIKTRGQQVTLSCSPISGHRSVSWYQQTPGQGLQFLFEYFSETQRNKGNFPGRFSGRQFSNSRSEMNVSTLELGDSALYLCASSPEGPSYEQYFGPGTRLTVT.

This chain joins TRBV6-1 and TRBJ2-1; D gene uncertain. CDR1 is MNHNS and CDR2 is SASEGT in the germline V gene. This CDR3 is built from 16 residues. V lost 8 bases, J lost 0 bases, and 17 bases lay in between. DNA of the CDR3: TGTGCCAGCGGCAAGTCTTCGCCAAGCTCCTACAATGAGCAGTTCTTC. It specifies CASGKSSPSSYNEQFF.

At least ten counts were recorded for this clonotype. The rearrangement joins TRBV11-2 to TRBJ1-1, with 8 bases fitting TRBD1. Trimming at V came to 1 base and at J to 6 bases, leaving 7 bases not matched to a gene. The CDR3 extends over 15 amino acids. The V gene's germline CDR1 is SGHAT and CDR2 FQNNGV. The CDR3 here is CASSLVEGTGSEAFF. CDR3 DNA sequence: TGTGCCAGCAGCTTAGTGGAGGGGACAGGTTCTGAAGCTTTCTTT.

The gene calls are TRBV10-3 and TRBJ2-2; 9 bases match TRBD2. V shed 5 bases and J 1 base; nucleotides not matched to a gene: 2. Germline V gene sequence: CDR1 ENHRY, CDR2 SYGVKD. CDR3 length equals 15 residues. The CDR3 is CAISNSGRNTGELFF. In DNA, the CDR3 is TGTGCCATCAGTAATAGCGGGAGGAACACCGGGGAGCTGTTTTTT.

This clonotype was observed at least ten times. The chain is built from TRBV13 and TRBJ2-2, with 15 bases that match TRBD2. Germline CDR1 reads PRHDT; CDR2 reads FYEKMQ (reference sequence). After removal of 5 bases from V and 0 bases from J, the junction contained 7 bases not matched to a gene. This CDR3 region has 19 residues. The CDR3 protein is CASSPPGLAGGSNTGELFF. CDR3 bases: TGTGCCAGCAGCCCGCCCGGACTAGCGGGAGGGTCGAACACCGGGGAGCTGTTTTTT.

About this clonotype: An end of the junction differs from the germline gene, which may be a read error. The rearrangement links TRBV29-1 to TRBJ2-1; D possibly matches TRBD1 or TRBD2 (6 bases each). Germline CDR1 and CDR2: SQVTM and ANQGSEA. This CDR3 region has 12 residues. The CDR3 DNA is TGCAGCGTTCGGGGGCTTTACAATGAGCGGTTCTTC. Protein product: CSVRGLYNERFF.

Ten or more counts support this clonotype. The gene calls are TRBV7-9 and TRBJ2-1; D call uncertain. Trimming stripped 2 bases from V and 2 bases from J, with 13 bases between. CDR3 length equals 16 residues. Germline V lookup: CDR1 SEHNR, CDR2 FQNEAQ (reference sequence). In nucleotides, the CDR3 is TGTGCCAGCAGCTTAAGGCAGCGAGGTACCTACAATGAGCAGTTCTTC. It is translated as CASSLRQRGTYNEQFF.

This clonotype was detected ten times or more. The chain joins TRBV13 to TRBJ2-7; D is unclear. This CDR3 is built from 13 residues. V was pared by 4 bases and J by 6 bases, with 13 bases between. Germline CDR1 is PRHDT and CDR2 is FYEKMQ (reference sequence). This chain's CDR3 is CASSSRLPPEQYF. The CDR3 nucleotides are TGTGCCAGCAGCTCCCGACTTCCTCCCGAGCAGTACTTC. The whole variable domain, remainder taken from reference TRBV13 and TRBJ2-7, is AAGVIQSPRHLIKEKRETATLKCYPIPRHDTVYWYQQGPGQDPQFLISFYEKMQSDKGSIPDRFSAQQFSDYHSELNMSSLELGDSALYFCASSSRLPPEQYFGPGTRLTVT.

This clonotype was seen repeatedly, ten times or more. The genes are TRBV7-3 and TRBJ2-7; 7 bases agree with TRBD2. The ends lost 3 bases at V and 3 bases at J; junction bases unmatched: 2. The germline V gene has CDR1 SGHTA and CDR2 FQGTGA. The CDR3 length is 13 residues. DNA for the CDR3: TGTGCCAGCAGCTTTGCTAGCGGCTACGAGCAGTACTTC. It specifies CASSFASGYEQYF.

This clonotype showed up just a few times. The chain joins TRBV29-1 to TRBJ2-5; 12 bases align to TRBD2. CDR1 and CDR2 from the germline V gene are SQVTM and ANQGSEA. This CDR3 is built from 16 residues. The trim removed 0 bases at V and 5 bases at J, leaving 7 bases unmatched. Here the CDR3 DNA reads TGCAGCGTTGAAGATTCGACTAGCGGGAGAAGTGAGACCCAGTACTTC. Amino acids: CSVEDSTSGRSETQYF.

This clonotype was detected ten times or more. The rearrangement uses TRBV15 and TRBJ1-3; D not resolved. Trimming removed 0 bases from V and 1 base from J, with 10 bases in between. Germline V gives CDR1 LNHNV, CDR2 YYDKDF (reference sequence). The CDR3 runs 16 residues. This chain's CDR3 is CATSRDGMVSGNTIYF. CDR3 coding DNA: TGTGCCACCAGCAGAGATGGGATGGTGTCTGGAAACACCATATATTTT.

This clonotype has ten or more counts. The chain combines TRBV7-9 with TRBJ2-3, with D unresolved. The length of the CDR3 is 14 residues. The V end was cut by 7 bases, the J end by 5 bases, with 16 bases between. Germline loops: CDR1 SEHNR, CDR2 FQNEAQ (reference sequence). The CDR3 region has the DNA TGTGCCAGCACCGATATTAGGACGGAAGATACGCAGTATTTT. Encoded protein: CASTDIRTEDTQYF.

This clonotype was counted between two and nine times. The chain carries TRBV4-1 and TRBJ1-4; D might be TRBD1 (5 bases). There are 16 residues in the CDR3. CDR1 MGHRA and CDR2 YSYEKL come from the germline V gene. V gave up 4 bases and J gave up 8 bases, with 20 bases separating them. The CDR3 protein is CASSRQEGQGDEKLFF. CDR3 sequence (DNA): TGCGCCAGCAGCCGCCAGGAAGGGCAGGGTGACGAAAAACTGTTTTTT.

This clonotype was detected a few times. CDR3 in DNA: TGTGCCAGCAGCTACGATTTCGGAAACATTCAGTACTTC. Translated, it gives CASSYDFGNIQYF. The V gene is TRBV7-2, the J gene TRBJ2-4, with D uncertain. Germline loops: CDR1 SGHTA, CDR2 FQGNSA. Trimming pared 4 bases from V and 6 bases from J, leaving 10 bases between. The CDR3 totals 13 residues.

This chain uses TRBV4-3 with TRBJ2-3, with TRBD1 matching over 7 bases. V lost 7 bases and J lost 2; bases outside the gene matches: 12. CDR3 length equals 16 residues. Looked up from germline, CDR1 is LGHNA and CDR2 is YSLEER. The CDR3 bases are TGCGCCAGCATGGCCCCTGGGGACAGAGACACAGATACGCAGTATTTT. This encodes CASMAPGDRDTDTQYF.

Here the CDR3 reads CASSPVGTGAPLRPQHF. CDR3 in DNA: TGTGCCAGCAGCCCGGTCGGGACAGGGGCTCCTTTAAGGCCCCAGCATTTT. The V and J genes are TRBV7-4 and TRBJ1-5; TRBD1 aligns across 10 bases. The CDR3 covers 17 residues. The ends lost 5 bases at V and 9 bases at J; junction bases unmatched: 16. Germline V gene data show CDR1 as SGHVT and CDR2 as SQSDAQ.

The table lists this clonotype with many counts. V gene TRBV7-3 combines with J gene TRBJ2-5; D possibly corresponds to TRBD1 (5 bases). Germline values: CDR1 SGHTA, CDR2 FQGTGA. The ends were cut back, 1 base at V and 1 base at J, with 10 bases in the middle. CDR3 size: 15 residues. This CDR3 reads CASSLSPGPQETQYF. Written as DNA, the CDR3 is TGTGCCAGCAGCTTAAGTCCAGGGCCCCAAGAGACCCAGTACTTC.

Only a few counts were recorded for this clonotype. This rearrangement joins TRBV7-9 to TRBJ1-2; D may be TRBD1 (6 bases). CDR3 length: 15 residues. V shed 0 bases and J shed 4 bases, with 12 bases lying between them. Germline V gene sequence: CDR1 SEHNR, CDR2 FQNEAQ (reference sequence). The CDR3 sequence is CASSLANRDSYGYTF. CDR3 nucleotide sequence: TGTGCCAGCAGCTTAGCTAACAGGGATAGCTATGGCTACACCTTC.

This clonotype was observed at least ten times. The rearrangement links TRBV7-9 to TRBJ1-2; 7 bases map to TRBD1. CDR3 length: 14 amino acids. Trimming at V came to 5 bases and at J to 3 bases, leaving 6 bases not matched to a gene. CDR1 and CDR2 (germline): SEHNR, FQNEAQ (reference sequence). CDR3: CASSPGQDHYGYTF. The CDR3 DNA is TGTGCCAGCAGCCCTGGACAGGACCACTATGGCTACACCTTC.

At least ten counts were recorded for this clonotype. V usage is TRBV30 and J usage is TRBJ2-2; 7 bases match TRBD1. Germline CDR1 and CDR2: GTSNPN and SVGIG (reference sequence). The CDR3 totals 15 residues. V shed 1 base and J 4 bases; nucleotides not matched to a gene: 6. Here the CDR3 reads CAWSADRLFTGELFF. The CDR3 DNA reads TGTGCCTGGAGTGCGGACAGGTTGTTCACCGGGGAGCTGTTTTTT.

The V gene is TRBV6-1, the J gene TRBJ2-3; 11 bases agree with TRBD2. Germline CDR1 MNHNS, CDR2 SASEGT. This CDR3 is built from 15 residues. The trim removed 6 bases at V and 2 bases at J, leaving 4 bases unmatched. The CDR3 DNA is TGTGCCAGCAGAGGACTAGCGGGTACCACAGATACGCAGTATTTT. Its protein is CASRGLAGTTDTQYF.

This clonotype was counted at least ten times. This chain connects TRBV6-1 to TRBJ2-7; D gene unclear. CDR1 and CDR2 (germline): MNHNS, SASEGT. V gave up 8 bases and J gave up 3 bases, with 11 bases separating them. CDR3 length equals 12 residues. The CDR3 loop reads CASGPSNYEQYF. The CDR3 nucleotides read TGTGCCAGCGGGCCCTCCAACTACGAGCAGTACTTC.